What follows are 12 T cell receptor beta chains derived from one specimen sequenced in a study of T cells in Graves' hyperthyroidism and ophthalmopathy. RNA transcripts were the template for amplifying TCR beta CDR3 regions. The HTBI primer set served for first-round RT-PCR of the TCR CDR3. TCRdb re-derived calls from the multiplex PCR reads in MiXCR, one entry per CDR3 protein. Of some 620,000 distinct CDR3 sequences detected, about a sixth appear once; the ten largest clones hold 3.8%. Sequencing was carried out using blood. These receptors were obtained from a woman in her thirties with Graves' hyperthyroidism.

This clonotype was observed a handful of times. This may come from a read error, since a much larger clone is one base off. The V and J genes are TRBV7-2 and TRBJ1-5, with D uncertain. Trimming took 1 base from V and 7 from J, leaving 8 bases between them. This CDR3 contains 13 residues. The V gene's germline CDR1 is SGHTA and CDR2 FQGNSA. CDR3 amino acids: CASSLDRKQPQHF. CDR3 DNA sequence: TGTGCCAGCAGCTTAGACAGAAAACAGCCCCAGCATTTT.

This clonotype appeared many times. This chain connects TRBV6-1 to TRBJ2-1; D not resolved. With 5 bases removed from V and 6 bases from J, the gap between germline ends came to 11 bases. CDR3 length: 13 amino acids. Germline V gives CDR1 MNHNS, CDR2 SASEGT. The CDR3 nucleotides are TGTGCCAGCAGTCGTGGAGCGCCCAATGAGCAGTTCTTC. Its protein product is CASSRGAPNEQFF.

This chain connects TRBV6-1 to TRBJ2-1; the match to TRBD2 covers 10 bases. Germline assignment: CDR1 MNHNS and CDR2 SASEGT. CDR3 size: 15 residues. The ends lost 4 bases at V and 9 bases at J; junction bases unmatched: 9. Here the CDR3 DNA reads TGTGCCAGCAGTGTTTCTAGCGGGAGCGAGGGTGAGCAGTTCTTC. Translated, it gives CASSVSSGSEGEQFF.

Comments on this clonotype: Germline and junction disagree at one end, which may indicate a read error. In DNA form, the CDR3 reads TGTGCCAGCAGCGTTAGCGGGAGTGTTTTT. Its translation is CASSVSGSVF. The chain couples TRBV9 to TRBJ2-2; 9 bases agree with TRBD2. Per germline, CDR1 SGDLS and CDR2 YYNGEE. The CDR3 has 10 amino acids.

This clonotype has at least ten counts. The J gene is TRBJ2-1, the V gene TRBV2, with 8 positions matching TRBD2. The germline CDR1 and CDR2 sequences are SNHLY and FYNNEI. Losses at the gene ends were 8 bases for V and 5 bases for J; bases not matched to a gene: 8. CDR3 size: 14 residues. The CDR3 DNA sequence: TGTGCCAGCTTAGCGGGATTTGTTAACAATGAGCAGTTCTTC. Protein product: CASLAGFVNNEQFF.

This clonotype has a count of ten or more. The CDR3 region has the DNA TGTGCCAGCAGTGAATCGGCTAGCGGGCCATCCTACGAGCAGTACTTC. Translating it yields CASSESASGPSYEQYF. This rearrangement joins TRBV6-1 to TRBJ2-7; 8 bases line up with TRBD2. J lost 1 base, V lost 2 bases, and 7 bases had no gene match. This CDR3 has 16 residues. Germline CDR1 and CDR2: MNHNS and SASEGT.

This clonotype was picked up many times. The CDR3 loop reads CASRGYRDYGYTF. CDR3 in DNA: TGTGCCAGCAGAGGTTACAGGGACTATGGCTACACCTTC. The V gene is TRBV2, the J gene TRBJ1-2; weak D call: TRBD1 (6 bases). V gave up 6 bases and J gave up 3 bases, with 11 bases separating them. CDR1 is SNHLY, CDR2 FYNNEI, per germline. There are 13 residues in the CDR3.

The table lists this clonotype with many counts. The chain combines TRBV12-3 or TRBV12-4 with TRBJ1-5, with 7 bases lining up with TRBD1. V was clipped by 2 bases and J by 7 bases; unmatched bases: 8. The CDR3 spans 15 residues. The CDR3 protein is CASSLLQGRNQPQHF. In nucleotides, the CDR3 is TGTGCCAGCAGTTTATTACAGGGGAGGAACCAGCCCCAGCATTTT.

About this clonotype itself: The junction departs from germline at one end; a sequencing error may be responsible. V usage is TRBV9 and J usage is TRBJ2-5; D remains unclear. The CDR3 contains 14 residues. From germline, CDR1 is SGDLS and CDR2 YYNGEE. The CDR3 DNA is TGTGCCAGCAGCGTACAGAGTAACCAAGAGGCCCAGTACTTC. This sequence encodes CASSVQSNQEAQYF.

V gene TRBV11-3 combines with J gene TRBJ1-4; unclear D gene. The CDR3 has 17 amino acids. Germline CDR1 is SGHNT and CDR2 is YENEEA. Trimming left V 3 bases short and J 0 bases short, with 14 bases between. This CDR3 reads CASSLARDPATNEKLFF. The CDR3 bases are TGTGCCAGCAGCTTGGCGAGGGATCCTGCAACTAATGAAAAACTGTTTTTT.

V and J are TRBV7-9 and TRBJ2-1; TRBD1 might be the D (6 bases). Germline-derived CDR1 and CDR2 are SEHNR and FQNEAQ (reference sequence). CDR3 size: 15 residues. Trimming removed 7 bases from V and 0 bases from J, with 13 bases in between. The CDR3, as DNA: TGTGCCAGCAAAGCAGGGGCCCCCTCCTACAATGAGCAGTTCTTC. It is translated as CASKAGAPSYNEQFF. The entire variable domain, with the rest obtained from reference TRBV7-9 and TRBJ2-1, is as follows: DTGVSQNPRHKITKRGQNVTFRCDPISEHNRLYWYRQTLGQGPEFLTYFQNEAQLEKSRLLSDRFSAERPKGSFSTLEIQRTEQGDSAMYLCASKAGAPSYNEQFFGPGTRLTVL.

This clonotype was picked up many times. This chain's CDR3 is CASSRPGTSGYNEQFF. The CDR3 DNA is TGTGCCAGCAGCCGACCCGGGACTAGCGGTTACAATGAGCAGTTCTTC. V usage is TRBV14 and J usage is TRBJ2-1, with 11 bases lining up with TRBD2. V was clipped by 4 bases and J by 4 bases; unmatched bases: 6. CDR1 is SGHDN and CDR2 is FVKESK in the germline V gene. The CDR3 runs 16 residues.